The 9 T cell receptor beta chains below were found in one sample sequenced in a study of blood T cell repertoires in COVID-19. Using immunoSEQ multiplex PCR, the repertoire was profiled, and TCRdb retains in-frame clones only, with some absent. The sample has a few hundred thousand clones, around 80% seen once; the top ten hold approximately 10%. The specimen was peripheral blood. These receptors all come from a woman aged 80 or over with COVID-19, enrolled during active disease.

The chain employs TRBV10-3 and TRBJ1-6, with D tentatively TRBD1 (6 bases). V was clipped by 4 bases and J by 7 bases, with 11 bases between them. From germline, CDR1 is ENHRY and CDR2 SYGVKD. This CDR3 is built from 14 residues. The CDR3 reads CAISGYQGNSPLHF. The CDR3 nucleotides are TGTGCCATCAGTGGGTACCAGGGGAATTCACCCCTCCACTTT.

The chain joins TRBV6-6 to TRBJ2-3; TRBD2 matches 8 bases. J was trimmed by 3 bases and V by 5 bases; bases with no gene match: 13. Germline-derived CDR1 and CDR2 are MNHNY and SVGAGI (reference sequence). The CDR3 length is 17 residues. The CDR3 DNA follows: TGTGCCAGCAGTCAGGCTGGGACTAGATCGTTTACAGATACGCAGTATTTT. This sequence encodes CASSQAGTRSFTDTQYF.

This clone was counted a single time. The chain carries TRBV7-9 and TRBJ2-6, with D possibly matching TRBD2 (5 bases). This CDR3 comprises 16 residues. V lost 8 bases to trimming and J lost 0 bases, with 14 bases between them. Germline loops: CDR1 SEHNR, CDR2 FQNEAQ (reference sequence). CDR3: CASASQRLSGANVLTF. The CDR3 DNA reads TGTGCCAGCGCTTCTCAGCGGCTCTCTGGGGCCAACGTCCTGACTTTC. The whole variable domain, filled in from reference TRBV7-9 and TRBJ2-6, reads DTGVSQNPRHKITKRGQNVTFRCDPISEHNRLYWYRQTLGQGPEFLTYFQNEAQLEKSRLLSDRFSAERPKGSFSTLEIQRTEQGDSAMYLCASASQRLSGANVLTFGAGSRLTVL.

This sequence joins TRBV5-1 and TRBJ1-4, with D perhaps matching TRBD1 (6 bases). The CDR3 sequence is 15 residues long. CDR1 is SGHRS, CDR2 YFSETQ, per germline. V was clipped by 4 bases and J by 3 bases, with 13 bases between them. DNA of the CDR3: TGCGCCAGCAGCACCCAGGGGAGAGCTAATGAAAAACTGTTTTTT. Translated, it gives CASSTQGRANEKLFF.

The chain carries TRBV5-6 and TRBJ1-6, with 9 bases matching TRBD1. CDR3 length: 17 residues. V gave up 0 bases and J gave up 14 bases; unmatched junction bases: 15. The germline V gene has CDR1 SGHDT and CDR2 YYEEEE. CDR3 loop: CASSLEGQGLGWGALHF. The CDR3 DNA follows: TGTGCCAGCAGCTTGGAGGGACAGGGCCTTGGTTGGGGGGCCCTCCACTTT.

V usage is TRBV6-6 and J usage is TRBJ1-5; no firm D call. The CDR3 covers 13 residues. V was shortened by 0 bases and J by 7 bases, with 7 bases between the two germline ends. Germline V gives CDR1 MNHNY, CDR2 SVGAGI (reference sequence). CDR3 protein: CASSYSGPQPQHF. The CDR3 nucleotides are TGTGCCAGCAGTTACTCGGGCCCACAGCCCCAGCATTTT.

For the CDR3, the DNA is TGTGCCAGCAGCTGGACCAGGGACAATGAGCAGTTCTTC. Residues: CASSWTRDNEQFF. This chain links TRBV7-8 with TRBJ2-1, with D possibly being TRBD1 (5 bases). The CDR3 contains 13 residues. V shed 4 bases and J shed 5 bases, with 9 bases lying between them. Germline loops: CDR1 SGHVS, CDR2 FQNEAQ.

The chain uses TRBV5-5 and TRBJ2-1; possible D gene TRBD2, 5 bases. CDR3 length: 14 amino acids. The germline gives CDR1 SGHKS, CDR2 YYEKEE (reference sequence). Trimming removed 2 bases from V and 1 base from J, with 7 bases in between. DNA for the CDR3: TGTGCCAGCAGCTTATCGGGGTCCTACAATGAGCAGTTCTTC. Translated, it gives CASSLSGSYNEQFF.

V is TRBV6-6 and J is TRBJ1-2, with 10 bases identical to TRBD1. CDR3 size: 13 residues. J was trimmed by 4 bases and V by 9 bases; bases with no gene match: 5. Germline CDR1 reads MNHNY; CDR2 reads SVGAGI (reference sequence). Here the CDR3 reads CASMTGGTYGYTF. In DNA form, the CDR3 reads TGTGCCAGTATGACAGGGGGCACCTATGGCTACACCTTC.